This T cell receptor beta chain stems from a study of blood T cell repertoires in COVID-19. Overall study: Some COVID-19 samples were acute and others convalescent; all came from the United States, Italy and Spain. Sample material is recorded as cDNA or gDNA derived from T cells, B-cell-depleted T cells, or PBMCs.

Germline V gene lookup returns CDR1 ENHRY and CDR2 SYGVKD. V was cut by 2 bases and J by 7 bases, with 15 bases left in between. This CDR3 spans 15 amino acids. Authors' analysis steps: Amplifying reference gene primers gave estimates of nucleated cell counts. Only in-frame clones appear in the TCRdb table, and some are missing; sequencing was by immunoSEQ multiplex PCR. V, J and clone size were drawn from that table, and D and trimming were deduced from the DNA. The sample lists 310,000 or so clones; around 90% were seen once. The chain is built from TRBV10-3 and TRBJ1-5; no firm D call. This sequence originates from a man aged 45 to 65 with active or convalescent COVID-19. The sample was peripheral blood. The CDR3 DNA reads as TGTGCCATCAGTGAGGCGCCCGGGGTAGGCCAGCCCCAGCATTTT. This sequence encodes CAISEAPGVGQPQHF.